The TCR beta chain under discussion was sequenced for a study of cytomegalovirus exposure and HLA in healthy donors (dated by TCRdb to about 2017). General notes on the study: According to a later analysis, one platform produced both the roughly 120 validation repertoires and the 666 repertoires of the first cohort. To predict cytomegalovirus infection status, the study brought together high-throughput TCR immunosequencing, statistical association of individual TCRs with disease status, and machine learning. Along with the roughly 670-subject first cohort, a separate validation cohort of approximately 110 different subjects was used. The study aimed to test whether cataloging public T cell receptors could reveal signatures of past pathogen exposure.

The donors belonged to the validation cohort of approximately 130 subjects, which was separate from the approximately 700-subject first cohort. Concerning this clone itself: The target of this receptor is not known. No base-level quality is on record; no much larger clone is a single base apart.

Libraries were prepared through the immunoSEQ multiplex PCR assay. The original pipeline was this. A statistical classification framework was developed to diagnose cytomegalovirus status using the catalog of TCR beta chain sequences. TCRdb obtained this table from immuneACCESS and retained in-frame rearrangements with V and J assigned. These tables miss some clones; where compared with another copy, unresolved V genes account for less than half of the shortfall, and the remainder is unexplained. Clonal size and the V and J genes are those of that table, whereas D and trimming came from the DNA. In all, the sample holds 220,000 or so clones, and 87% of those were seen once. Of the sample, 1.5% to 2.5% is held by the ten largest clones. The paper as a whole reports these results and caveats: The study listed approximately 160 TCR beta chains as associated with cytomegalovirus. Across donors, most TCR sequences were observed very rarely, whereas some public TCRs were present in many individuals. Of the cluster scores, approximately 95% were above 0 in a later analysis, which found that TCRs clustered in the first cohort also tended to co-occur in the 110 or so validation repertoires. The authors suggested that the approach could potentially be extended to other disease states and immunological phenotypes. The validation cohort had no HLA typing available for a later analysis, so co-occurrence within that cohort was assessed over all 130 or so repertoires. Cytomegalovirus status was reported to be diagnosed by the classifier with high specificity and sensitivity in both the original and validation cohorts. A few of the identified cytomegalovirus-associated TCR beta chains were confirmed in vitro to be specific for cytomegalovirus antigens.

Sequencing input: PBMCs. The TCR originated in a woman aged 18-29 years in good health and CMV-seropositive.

In nucleotides, the sequence is TGTGCCAGCCACCCGAGCGGGATCGATGAGCAGTTCTTC. Its translation is CASHPSGIDEQFF. The rearrangement combines TRBV6-1 with TRBJ2-1, with 7 middle bases fitting TRBD2. CDR3 length: 13 amino acids, cysteine to phenylalanine. Left in the record is the CDR3 DNA by itself, 39 bases read in frame from the first base. V trim: 8 bases; J trim: 8 bases; unmatched bases: 9. According to the germline V gene, CDR1 reads MNHNS and CDR2 reads SASEGT.